This T cell receptor beta chain is drawn from a study of beta chain features in type 1 diabetes. The study, taken as a whole, reports: TCRB CDR3s were moderately but significantly shorter in Type 1 diabetes patients in all four CD4+ subsets. More deletions and fewer insertions at VDJ junctions were seen in type 1 diabetes patients.

Expressed TCRB transcripts got sequenced, as all isolated RNA was reverse transcribed. Clones were sequenced by immunoSEQ multiplex PCR, and TCRdb holds only the in-frame ones, with some missing. The sample includes approximately 150,000 clones, around 10% of them seen just once. Germline assignment: CDR1 MGHRA and CDR2 YSYEKL. The ends lost 2 bases at V and 4 bases at J; junction bases unmatched: 10. This CDR3 has 17 amino acids. Each sorted population was over 98% pure. On this clone itself: The antigen remains unidentified.

This TCR derives from a man aged 30 to 45 with type 1 diabetes. This chain uses TRBV4-1 with TRBJ2-2, with 7 nucleotides matching TRBD2. Source material: central memory CD4+ T cells from blood. The CDR3 coding sequence is TGCGCCAGCAGCCAACCATCCGGGACTACCTCCACCGGGGAGCTGTTTTTT. It codes for CASSQPSGTTSTGELFF.